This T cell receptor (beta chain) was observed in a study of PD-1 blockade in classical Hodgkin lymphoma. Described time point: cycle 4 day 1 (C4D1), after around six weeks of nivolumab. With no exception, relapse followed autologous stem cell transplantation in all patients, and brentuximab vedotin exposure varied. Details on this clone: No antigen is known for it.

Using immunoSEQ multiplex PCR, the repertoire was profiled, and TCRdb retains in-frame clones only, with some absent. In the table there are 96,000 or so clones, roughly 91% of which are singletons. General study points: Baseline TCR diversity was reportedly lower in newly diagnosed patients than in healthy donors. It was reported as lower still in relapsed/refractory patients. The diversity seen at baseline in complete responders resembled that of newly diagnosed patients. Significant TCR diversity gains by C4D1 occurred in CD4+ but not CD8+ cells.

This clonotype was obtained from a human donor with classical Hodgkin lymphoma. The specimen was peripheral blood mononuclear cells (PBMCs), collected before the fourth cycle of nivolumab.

The CDR3 nucleotides read TGTGCCAGCAGTTGGACAGGGATGGCCTACGAGCAGTACTTC. Translating gives CASSWTGMAYEQYF. V usage is TRBV28 and J usage is TRBJ2-7; 8 bases fit TRBD1. Trimming took 4 bases from V and 2 from J; bases not matched to a gene: 4. CDR3 length: 14 residues. In germline, CDR1 is MDHEN, CDR2 SYDVKM.